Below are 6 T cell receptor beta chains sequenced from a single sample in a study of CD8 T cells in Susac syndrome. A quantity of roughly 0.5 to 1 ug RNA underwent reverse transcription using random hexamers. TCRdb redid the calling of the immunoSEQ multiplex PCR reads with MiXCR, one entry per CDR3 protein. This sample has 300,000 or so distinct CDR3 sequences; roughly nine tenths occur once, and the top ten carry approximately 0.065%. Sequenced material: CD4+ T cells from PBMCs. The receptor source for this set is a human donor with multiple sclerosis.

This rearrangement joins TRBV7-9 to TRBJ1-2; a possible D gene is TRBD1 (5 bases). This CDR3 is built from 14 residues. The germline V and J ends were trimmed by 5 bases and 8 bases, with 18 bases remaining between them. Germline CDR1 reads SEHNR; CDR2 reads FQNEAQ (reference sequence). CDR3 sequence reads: CASSPPGGTQGYTF. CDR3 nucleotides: TGTGCCAGCAGCCCCCCCGGGGGAACTCAAGGCTACACCTTC.

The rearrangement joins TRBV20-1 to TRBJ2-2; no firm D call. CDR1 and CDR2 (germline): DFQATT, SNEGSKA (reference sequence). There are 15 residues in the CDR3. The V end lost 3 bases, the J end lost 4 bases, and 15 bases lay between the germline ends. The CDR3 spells CSASMGSGATGELFF. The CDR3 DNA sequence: TGCAGTGCTAGTATGGGTTCCGGAGCCACCGGGGAGCTGTTTTTT.

CDR3 nucleotides: TGCGCCAGCAGTTGGGACACCAACACCGGGGAGCTGTTTTTT. Translated: CASSWDTNTGELFF. V is TRBV5-1 and J is TRBJ2-2; D possibly corresponds to TRBD1 (6 bases). The length of the CDR3 is 14 residues. Germline CDR1 is SGHRS and CDR2 is YFSETQ. Trimming cost V 5 bases and J 2 bases, with 10 bases left between them.

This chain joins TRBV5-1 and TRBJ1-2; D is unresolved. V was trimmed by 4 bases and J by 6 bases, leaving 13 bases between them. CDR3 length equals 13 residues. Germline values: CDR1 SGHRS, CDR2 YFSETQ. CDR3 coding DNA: TGCGCCAGCAGCCGGCTCGGTCCGGATGGCTACACCTTC. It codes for CASSRLGPDGYTF.

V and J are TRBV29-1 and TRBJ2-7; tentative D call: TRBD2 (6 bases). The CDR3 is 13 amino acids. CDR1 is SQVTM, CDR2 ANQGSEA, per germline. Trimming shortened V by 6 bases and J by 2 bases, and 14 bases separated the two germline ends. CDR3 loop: CSVAGLGAYEQYF. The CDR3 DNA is TGCAGCGTCGCGGGGCTGGGAGCCTACGAGCAGTACTTC.

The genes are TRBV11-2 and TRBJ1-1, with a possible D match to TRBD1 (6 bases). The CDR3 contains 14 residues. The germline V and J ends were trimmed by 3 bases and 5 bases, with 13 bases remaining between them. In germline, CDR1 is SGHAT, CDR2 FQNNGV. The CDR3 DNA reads TGTGCCAGCAGCTTGGCAGGGGCTGTGACTGAAGCTTTCTTT. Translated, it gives CASSLAGAVTEAFF.